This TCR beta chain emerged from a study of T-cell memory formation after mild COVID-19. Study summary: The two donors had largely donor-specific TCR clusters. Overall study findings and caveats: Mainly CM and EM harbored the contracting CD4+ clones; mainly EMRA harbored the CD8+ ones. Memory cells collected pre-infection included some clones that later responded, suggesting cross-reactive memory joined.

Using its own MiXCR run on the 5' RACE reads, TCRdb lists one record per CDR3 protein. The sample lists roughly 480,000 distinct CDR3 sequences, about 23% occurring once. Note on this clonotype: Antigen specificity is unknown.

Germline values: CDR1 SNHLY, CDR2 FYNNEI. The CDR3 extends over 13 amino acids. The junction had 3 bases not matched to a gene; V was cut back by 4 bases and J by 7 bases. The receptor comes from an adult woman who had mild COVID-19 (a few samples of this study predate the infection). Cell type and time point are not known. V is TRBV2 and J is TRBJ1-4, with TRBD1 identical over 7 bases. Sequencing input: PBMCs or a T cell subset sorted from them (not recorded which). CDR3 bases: TGTGCCAGCAGTGTTAGGGGGCGTGAAAAACTGTTTTTT. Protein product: CASSVRGREKLFF.